This T cell receptor (beta chain) was recovered during a study of cytomegalovirus exposure and HLA in healthy donors (dated by TCRdb to 2016 to 2017). Notes on the research overall: According to an earlier analysis of 587 of the donors, some 180 million T cells yielded 90 million to 140 million unique TCR beta sequences and around 280 Gb of sequence data. A later analysis re-analyzed previously published TCR beta repertoires from approximately 700 donors and added high-resolution HLA genotyping to study TCR occurrence patterns. The number of typed donors differed by locus: 629-630 for A, B, C, DRB1 and DQB1; 522 for DQA1; 606 for DPA1; and some 430 for DPB1. All discovery cohort repertoires had been generated on a single sequencing platform. Because of strong linkage in the cohort, five DR-DQ haplotypes were treated as single units for association and clustering. Both class I and class II loci were covered by HLA typing, at four-digit resolution. The study combined high-throughput TCR immunosequencing, statistical association of individual TCRs with disease status, and machine learning to predict cytomegalovirus infection status. An earlier analysis of around 540 of the donors applied high-throughput TCR beta sequencing to assess whether each TCR beta V gene segment acted as functional or pseudogenic. A later genetic analysis took genome-wide SNP genotypes for about 65% of the 666 donors and used that subset as a discovery cohort. Alongside the repertoire data, information on donor age, sex, ethnicity and CMV serostatus was compiled. Rather than using new phenotypic data, the later analysis identified candidate immune exposures from TCR beta sequences and from how often those sequences occurred across donors. The study aimed to test whether signatures of past pathogen exposure could be identified by cataloging public T cell receptors. In addition to the first cohort of 666 subjects, a separate validation cohort of 120 different subjects was used. The genetic ancestry cluster associated with self-reported Caucasian donors included over 65% of the 350 to 500 genotyped donors. On average, roughly 240,000 unique TCR beta nucleotide sequences were sequenced per donor among some 430 genotyped donors of the cohort, with around 19% of those sequences being non-productive. An early release that covered some 630 HLA-typed donors contained approximately 300 gigabases of sequencing data and tens of millions of unique TCR sequences. Using immunosequencing, the study profiled T cell repertoires from around 680 subjects and related those repertoires to cytomegalovirus serostatus.

The method was the immunoSEQ multiplex PCR assay. A mixture of 60 forward primers for TCR Vbeta segments and 13 reverse primers for TCR Jbeta segments was used in the multiplex PCR. The CDR3 region of rearranged TCR beta genes was amplified from genomic DNA with a multiplex PCR assay. Amplified TCR beta libraries were sequenced as 87-base-pair reads on the Illumina HiSeq System. From the authors' description of their analysis: Across the 600 to 700 repertoires, a later analysis counted around 80 million unique TCR beta chains, roughly 11 million of which were shared by at least two donors. Raw reads were error-corrected and collapsed into unique sequences by a nearest-neighbor algorithm in which closely related sequences were merged to remove PCR and sequencing errors. Alignment of CDR3 sequences to IMGT reference sequences was used to assign V, D and J gene segments. For a sequence to be retained, at least a six-nucleotide match to both a V gene segment and a J gene segment was required. A rearrangement counted as productive if the CDR3 had no stop codons and remained in frame with V and J, and every other rearrangement counted as non-productive. Following IMGT convention, CDR3 was defined as the stretch from the second conserved V-encoded cysteine up to the conserved J-encoded phenylalanine. Sequences without an unambiguous match to a single V gene segment were excluded from the earlier analysis of several hundred of the donors. In an earlier analysis of approximately 560 of the donors, a V segment was called functional when productive rearrangements were above 56.7%, and segregating when the standard deviation between donors exceeded 5%. A statistical classification framework was built for diagnosing cytomegalovirus status from the catalog of TCR beta chain sequences. V and J gene assignment, in a later analysis, came from comparing TCR nucleotide sequences with IMGT/GENE-DB human TR gene sequences. A later analysis assigned CDR3 sequences and most-parsimonious VDJ recombination scenarios with the TCRdist pipeline. A later analysis defined each TCR beta chain by its CDR3 amino acid sequence plus V-gene family, and excluded reads lacking a unique V-gene family. A later analysis removed roughly 590 highly shared, low-generation-probability nucleotide sequences to deal with suspected cross-contamination and a sequencing artifact. A later analysis calculated a clonal expansion index for each public chain from normalized within-repertoire ranks of inferred template counts. A later analysis computed generation probabilities with a VDJ recombination model fitted to out-of-frame rearrangements, and checked the results against IGoR. In a later analysis, hypergeometric tests were used to score TCR-TCR, TCR-HLA and TCR-CMV co-occurrence, with a repertoire-size bias correction applied to TCR pairs. False discovery rates were estimated in a later analysis by permuting HLA or CMV assignments 20 times. In a later analysis, co-occurring TCRs were grouped using DBSCAN, with TCRdist sequence similarity added in when clustering inside HLA-allele-positive subsets. Repertoires with fewer than 30,000 or more than 120,000 public chains, plus five repertoires with anomalous nucleotide sharing, were excluded from co-occurrence clustering. The table comes from immuneACCESS by way of TCRdb, which keeps in-frame sequences with V and J called. Part of the clones is missing from these tables; in studies checked, under half for an unresolved V gene and the rest for unknown reasons. That table supplies the V and J calls and clone size; D and trimming were determined from the DNA. Recorded for this sample are about 43,000 clones; roughly 80% of them occurred a single time. Approximately 3% of the sample is held by the ten biggest clonotypes.

Broad study findings and their caveats: A cluster of highly shared sequence variants was judged likely to represent a technical artifact of the sequencing pipeline. Three of the identified cytomegalovirus-associated TCR beta chains were confirmed in vitro to be specific for cytomegalovirus antigens. The authors suggested that the approach could potentially be generalized to other disease states and immunological phenotypes. A later analysis found that TCR association rates varied across HLA loci, with DRB1 alleles showing the most associated TCRs and HLA-C alleles the fewest. When HLA alleles, especially DR and DQ, strongly co-occurred, TCR associations were difficult to assign to individual alleles. Cytomegalovirus status was reported to be diagnosed by the classifier with high specificity and sensitivity in both the original and validation cohorts. Compared with the approximately 710-donor mean, donors in an Asian-associated ancestry cluster had fewer N-insertions in productive TCRs, according to a later genetic analysis. Presence/absence analyses assumed roughly uniform sequencing depth across donors, an assumption that may not hold. The 87-base-pair reads could not distinguish some IMGT-functional V segments, including TRBV6-2 and TRBV6-3, so those segments were excluded. A later analysis found that most CMV-associated TCR beta chains appeared HLA-restricted, with HLA associations seemingly driven largely by CMV exposure. A later genetic analysis associated a missense DCLRE1C variant with V-gene and J-gene trimming of TCR beta chains, and an independent cohort replicated the association. A further reported finding was that TCR beta sequences accurately predicted the HLA-A and HLA-B alleles for most subjects in the first cohort. Because some donors lacked HLA typing at each locus, the association tests relied only on the typed subset. The only immune exposure information available for the cohort was CMV serostatus. Most TCR sequences were seen in very few donors, while some public TCRs were found in many individuals. A later analysis reported that several top co-occurrence clusters appeared linked to parvovirus B19, influenza, CMV and Epstein-Barr virus. In a later analysis, 16,951 TCR beta sequences were associated with specific HLA alleles at a false discovery rate of 0.05. Only TCR beta chains were sequenced in this cohort, and the absence of alpha or paired-chain data limited detectable features. The study gave a list of 150 to 200 TCR beta chains associated with cytomegalovirus. In an earlier analysis of approximately 600 of the donors, most TCR beta V segments were observed in productive rearrangements about 87% or about 30% of the time, broadly matching IMGT annotations. Correlated functional status among segregating V segments might be attributable to linkage disequilibrium, but an unknown experimental factor could not be ruled out. Because counts were too low, 15 or so rarely observed V segments, including chromosome 9 orphons, were excluded from the earlier analysis of fewer than 650 of the donors. In a later analysis, HLA-associated TCR beta chains showed more clonal expansion and lower generation probabilities than non-associated chains that were equally common.

Turning to this clone: The specificity of this receptor is unknown. Per-nucleotide qualities are absent, and no much larger clonotype sits a single base away.

In total, roughly 670 healthy bone marrow donors made up the cohort. At the time of sampling, every cohort member was nominally healthy, though immune exposures that went unrecorded were likely present. The donor tested CMV seronegative and was one of the 352 seronegative cohort members. A peripheral blood sample was collected from each donor, and TCR beta sequencing was performed on peripheral blood mononuclear cells. Genomic DNA was extracted from the blood cell samples with the Qiagen DNeasy Blood Extraction Kit. The CDR3 runs 14 amino acids, cysteine and phenylalanine included. Of all the DNA, just the CDR3 is kept, 42 bases in frame from base 1. V loses 4 bases, J loses 4 bases, and the germline ends lie 13 bases apart. CDR1 is given as LNHDA and CDR2 as SQIVND, both from the germline V gene (reference sequence).

Recombination linked TRBV19 to TRBJ2-5; TRBD1 might be the D gene, on 8 matching bases. The sample was PBMCs. The TCR sequence derives from a man aged 50 to 59 in good health and CMV-seronegative. The CDR3 amino acid sequence is: CASSTQGEGETQYF. The base sequence is TGTGCCAGTAGTACACAGGGGGAGGGAGAGACCCAGTACTTC.